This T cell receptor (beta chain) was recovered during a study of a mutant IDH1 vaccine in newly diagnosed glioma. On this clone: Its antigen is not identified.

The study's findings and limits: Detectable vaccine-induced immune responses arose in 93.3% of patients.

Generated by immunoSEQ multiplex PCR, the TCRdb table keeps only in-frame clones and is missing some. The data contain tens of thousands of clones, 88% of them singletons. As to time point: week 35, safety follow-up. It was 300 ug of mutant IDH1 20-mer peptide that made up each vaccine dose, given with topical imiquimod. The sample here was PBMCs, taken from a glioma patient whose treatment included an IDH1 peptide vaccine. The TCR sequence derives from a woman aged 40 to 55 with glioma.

The CDR3 spells CASSLTMGGGGEKLFF. The CDR3 coding sequence is TGCGCCAGCAGCCTCACGATGGGGGGGGGAGGTGAAAAACTGTTTTTT. The chain carries TRBV4-3 and TRBJ1-4; D possibly corresponds to TRBD1 (5 bases). Germline values: CDR1 LGHNA, CDR2 YSLEER. The CDR3 is 16 amino acids. Between the trimmed V and J ends, which lost 4 bases and 7 bases, there was a span of 19 bases.